These T cell receptor beta chains were read from a single sample in a study of early T cells in non-severe SARS-CoV-2 infection. MiXCR, run by TCRdb on the 5' RACE reads, gives a single entry per CDR3 protein. The sample records about 76,000 distinct CDR3 sequences, roughly a sixth being singletons. Specimen: whole blood. All receptors come from an adult who was a healthcare worker with PCR-confirmed SARS-CoV-2 infection or an uninfected control (not recorded which). The CDR3 runs from the conserved cysteine through the conserved F or W. D genes are given only for firm matches. Expanded clones are given a class, and other clones once, few, many or no size at all.

j_gene | d_gene | v_gene | len | abundance | CDR3nt | CDR3aa
TRBJ2-3 | . | TRBV11-2 | 15 | many | TGTGCCAGCAGCTTAGGCACGGTCGGCACAGATACGCAGTATTTT | CASSLGTVGTDTQYF
TRBJ2-1 | TRBD2 | TRBV7-7 | 15 | . | TGTGCTAGCAGCTTCGGACTAGCGGGACAATACGAGCAGTTCTTC | CASSFGLAGQYEQFF
TRBJ2-7 | . | TRBV4-3 | 16 | . | TGCGCCAGCAGCCTAGGCGTTCAACCGCCTCTCCACGAGCAGTACTTC | CASSLGVQPPLHEQYF
TRBJ2-7 | . | TRBV11-2 | 13 | . | TGTGCCAGCAGCTTTCGAGCGGATCGCGAGCAGTACTTC | CASSFRADREQYF
TRBJ1-5 | . | TRBV29-1 | 12 | medium-sized | TGCAGCGTTGGGGGGGTAGGACAGCCCCAGCATTTT | CSVGGVGQPQHF
TRBJ1-2 | . | TRBV18 | 17 | . | TGTGCCAGCTCACCTGGGGACAAATCCACAAGGAACTATGGCTACACCTTC | CASSPGDKSTRNYGYTF
TRBJ2-4 | TRBD2 | TRBV19 | 16 | . | TGTGCCAGTAGTATAGGGACTAGCGGGAGTATTAACATTCAGTACTTC | CASSIGTSGSINIQYF
TRBJ2-7 | . | TRBV4-3 | 20 | . | TGCGCCAGCAGCCAAGATTACAGAGAGGCTCGAAGAGAAGGATTACGTCGGCAGTACTTC | CASSQDYREARREGLRRQYF
TRBJ2-1 | . | TRBV7-2 | 14 | few | TGTGCCAGCAAGGGGCCCACCCCCTACAATGAGCAGTTCTTC | CASKGPTPYNEQFF
TRBJ1-5 | . | TRBV12-3/TRBV12-4 | 14 | few | TGTGCCAGCAGTTGGGGGATCAGCAATCAGCCCCAGCATTTT | CASSWGISNQPQHF
TRBJ1-5 | . | TRBV20-1 | 15 | . | TGCAGTGCTAGAGAGACAGCTTATAGCAATCAGCCCCAGCATTTT | CSARETAYSNQPQHF
TRBJ2-3 | . | TRBV5-8 | 15 | many | TGTGCCAGCAGCTTGGTTGGAGGTTACACAGATACGCAGTATTTT | CASSLVGGYTDTQYF
TRBJ1-1 | TRBD1 | TRBV30 | 15 | few | TGTGCCTGCCATCGGACAGGGTCCAAGAACACTGAAGCTTTCTTT | CACHRTGSKNTEAFF
TRBJ2-1 | . | TRBV2 | 15 | few | TGTGCCACACGGTGGCTCTTAGGATCCTACAATGAGCAGTTCTTC | CATRWLLGSYNEQFF
TRBJ2-2 | TRBD2 | TRBV12-5 | 18 | . | TGTGCTAGTGGTTTGGTGTTAGCGGGGGGGTTTTACACCGGGGAGCTGTTTTTT | CASGLVLAGGFYTGELFF
TRBJ2-7 | . | TRBV20-1 | 11 | . | TGCAGTGCTGCGGTTCCCTACGAGCAGTACTTC | CSAAVPYEQYF
TRBJ2-7 | TRBD1 | TRBV9 | 15 | few | TGTGCCAGCAGCTTCACGGGACAGGATCCCGGCGAGCAGTACTTC | CASSFTGQDPGEQYF
TRBJ1-1 | TRBD1 | TRBV6-5 | 12 | . | TGTGCCAGCAGGGGACAGGGCCCTGAAGCTTTCTTT | CASRGQGPEAFF
TRBJ1-2 | . | TRBV7-2 | 13 | . | TGTGCCAGCAGCCCTGATCAGGGGCGTGGCTACACCTTC | CASSPDQGRGYTF